Here is one TCR beta chain with its context. The CDR3 is 16 residues long. V shed 2 bases and J shed 0 bases, with 11 bases lying between them. Germline CDR1 and CDR2: SGHTA and FQGNSA. Sequencing used immunoSEQ v3. TCRdb's copy holds only in-frame clones and misses some; the assay was immunoSEQ multiplex PCR. The repertoire holds 36,000 or so clones, with over 70% as singletons. The data are from a study of TIL therapy for anti-PD-1-resistant metastatic lung cancer. Documented time point: pre-treatment sample, taken before nivolumab and TIL therapy. Stage 4 NSCLC adults joined between late 2017 and January 2020.

Specimen: blood, collected at baseline. The clonotype comes from a person aged 30 to 80 with non-small cell lung cancer. The chain joins TRBV7-2 to TRBJ2-1; D could derive from TRBD1 or TRBD2 (6 bases each). This CDR3 reads CASSLRGASSYNEQFF. DNA of the CDR3: TGTGCCAGCAGCTTAAGGGGGGCGAGCTCCTACAATGAGCAGTTCTTC.